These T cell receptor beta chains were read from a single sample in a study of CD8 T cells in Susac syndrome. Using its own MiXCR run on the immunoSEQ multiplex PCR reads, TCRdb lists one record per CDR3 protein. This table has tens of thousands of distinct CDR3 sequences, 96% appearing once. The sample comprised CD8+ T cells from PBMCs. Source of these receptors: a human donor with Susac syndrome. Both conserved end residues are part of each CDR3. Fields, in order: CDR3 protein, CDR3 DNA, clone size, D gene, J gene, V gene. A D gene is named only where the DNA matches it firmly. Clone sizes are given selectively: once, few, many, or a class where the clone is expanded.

CDR3 protein: CASSLHLELLYGYTF; CDR3 DNA: TGTGCCAGCAGTCTTCACCTGGAGCTCCTCTATGGCTACACCTTC; clone size: .; D gene: .; J gene: TRBJ1-2; V gene: TRBV12-3/TRBV12-4
CDR3 protein: CATSLSGSNQPQHF; CDR3 DNA: TGTGCCACCAGCCTTTCGGGTAGCAATCAGCCCCAGCATTTT; clone size: .; D gene: .; J gene: TRBJ1-5; V gene: TRBV15
CDR3 protein: CASSLGGVRNHEQFF; CDR3 DNA: TGTGCCAGCAGCTTAGGGGGGGTCAGAAATCATGAGCAGTTCTTC; clone size: .; D gene: .; J gene: TRBJ2-1; V gene: TRBV7-2
CDR3 protein: CAWSVGPGQGDGYTF; CDR3 DNA: TGTGCCTGGAGTGTAGGCCCGGGACAGGGGGATGGCTACACCTTC; clone size: .; D gene: TRBD1; J gene: TRBJ1-2; V gene: TRBV30
CDR3 protein: CASSTLGPSWDNEQFF; CDR3 DNA: TGTGCCAGCAGTACACTCGGACCAAGTTGGGACAATGAGCAGTTCTTC; clone size: .; D gene: .; J gene: TRBJ2-1; V gene: TRBV6-2/TRBV6-3
CDR3 protein: CASSYSGSNTQYF; CDR3 DNA: TGTGCCAGCAGCTATAGTGGGAGTAATACGCAGTATTTT; clone size: once; D gene: .; J gene: TRBJ2-3; V gene: TRBV12-3/TRBV12-4
CDR3 protein: CASSSAEGINSPLHF; CDR3 DNA: TGTGCCAGCAGCTCGGCAGAGGGTATCAATTCACCCCTCCACTTT; clone size: .; D gene: .; J gene: TRBJ1-6; V gene: TRBV7-9
CDR3 protein: CASSMTGIKGSPLHF; CDR3 DNA: TGTGCCAGTAGTATGACAGGGATAAAAGGATCACCCCTCCACTTT; clone size: .; D gene: TRBD1; J gene: TRBJ1-6; V gene: TRBV19
CDR3 protein: CASSSTGDNSPLHF; CDR3 DNA: TGTGCCAGCAGTTCGACAGGGGATAATTCACCCCTCCACTTT; clone size: .; D gene: TRBD1; J gene: TRBJ1-6; V gene: TRBV27
CDR3 protein: CSASRGQGELQPQHF; CDR3 DNA: TGCAGTGCTAGTAGGGGACAGGGGGAGCTTCAGCCCCAGCATTTT; clone size: .; D gene: TRBD1; J gene: TRBJ1-5; V gene: TRBV20-1
CDR3 protein: CSARDPRVPYEQYF; CDR3 DNA: TGCAGTGCTAGAGACCCCCGGGTCCCCTACGAGCAGTACTTC; clone size: .; D gene: .; J gene: TRBJ2-7; V gene: TRBV20-1
CDR3 protein: CASRGQIPNQPQHF; CDR3 DNA: TGTGCCAGCCGGGGACAGATCCCCAATCAGCCCCAGCATTTT; clone size: .; D gene: TRBD1; J gene: TRBJ1-5; V gene: TRBV12-3/TRBV12-4
CDR3 protein: CSASNPSAEETQYF; CDR3 DNA: TGCAGTGCTAGTAATCCTAGCGCTGAAGAGACCCAGTACTTC; clone size: .; D gene: .; J gene: TRBJ2-5; V gene: TRBV20-1
CDR3 protein: CASRTGTGNGYTF; CDR3 DNA: TGTGCCAGCAGGACCGGGACAGGGAATGGCTACACCTTC; clone size: .; D gene: TRBD1; J gene: TRBJ1-2; V gene: TRBV28
CDR3 protein: CASSGTGFSPLHF; CDR3 DNA: TGCGCCAGTAGCGGGACAGGGTTCTCACCCCTCCACTTT; clone size: .; D gene: TRBD1; J gene: TRBJ1-6; V gene: TRBV5-1
CDR3 protein: CASRPTGNYGYTF; CDR3 DNA: TGTGCCAGCAGACCGACAGGGAACTATGGCTACACCTTC; clone size: once; D gene: TRBD1; J gene: TRBJ1-2; V gene: TRBV12-3/TRBV12-4
CDR3 protein: CASSLESLAGDPYNEQFF; CDR3 DNA: TGTGCCAGCAGCTTAGAGAGTCTAGCGGGAGATCCCTACAATGAGCAGTTCTTC; clone size: .; D gene: TRBD2; J gene: TRBJ2-1; V gene: TRBV7-3
CDR3 protein: CASRRWTGGETQYF; CDR3 DNA: TGTGCCTCACGACGTTGGACAGGGGGAGAGACCCAGTACTTC; clone size: .; D gene: TRBD1; J gene: TRBJ2-5; V gene: TRBV6-2/TRBV6-3
CDR3 protein: CASSQDLGEKLFF; CDR3 DNA: TGTGCCAGCAGCCAAGATTTAGGTGAAAAACTGTTTTTT; clone size: .; D gene: .; J gene: TRBJ1-4; V gene: TRBV3-1
CDR3 protein: CASSQAAGGPYNEQFF; CDR3 DNA: TGCGCCAGCAGCCAAGCAGCGGGGGGGCCGTACAATGAGCAGTTCTTC; clone size: once; D gene: TRBD2; J gene: TRBJ2-1; V gene: TRBV4-3
CDR3 protein: CASSSVGGSKTQYF; CDR3 DNA: TGTGCCAGCAGCTCGGTCGGGGGCTCGAAGACCCAGTACTTC; clone size: .; D gene: .; J gene: TRBJ2-5; V gene: TRBV13
CDR3 protein: CASSQGTGTIYGYTF; CDR3 DNA: TGTGCCAGCAGCCAAGGGACAGGAACTATCTATGGCTACACCTTC; clone size: .; D gene: TRBD1; J gene: TRBJ1-2; V gene: TRBV7-9
CDR3 protein: CASSFPPISSYEQYF; CDR3 DNA: TGCGCCAGCAGCTTTCCCCCCATTAGCTCCTACGAGCAGTACTTC; clone size: .; D gene: .; J gene: TRBJ2-7; V gene: TRBV5-1
CDR3 protein: CASSIGSYSNQPQHF; CDR3 DNA: TGTGCCAGTAGTATAGGTAGTTATAGCAATCAGCCCCAGCATTTT; clone size: .; D gene: .; J gene: TRBJ1-5; V gene: TRBV19
CDR3 protein: CASGLTGENTEAFF; CDR3 DNA: TGTGCCAGCGGTTTGACAGGGGAGAACACTGAAGCTTTCTTT; clone size: .; D gene: TRBD1; J gene: TRBJ1-1; V gene: TRBV7-8
CDR3 protein: CASSLGPSRGNTEAFF; CDR3 DNA: TGTGCCAGCAGCTTGGGGCCAAGCCGGGGGAACACTGAAGCTTTCTTT; clone size: .; D gene: .; J gene: TRBJ1-1; V gene: TRBV7-2
CDR3 protein: CAWSVREGKAFF; CDR3 DNA: TGTGCCTGGAGTGTACGTGAAGGGAAGGCTTTCTTT; clone size: .; D gene: .; J gene: TRBJ1-1; V gene: TRBV30
CDR3 protein: CASGGSRGWDTEAFF; CDR3 DNA: TGTGCCAGCGGGGGGTCTCGGGGATGGGACACTGAAGCTTTCTTT; clone size: once; D gene: .; J gene: TRBJ1-1; V gene: TRBV11-2
CDR3 protein: CASSQDYFGLRDYNEQFF; CDR3 DNA: TGCGCCAGCAGCCAAGATTATTTTGGTCTCCGGGACTACAATGAGCAGTTCTTC; clone size: .; D gene: .; J gene: TRBJ2-1; V gene: TRBV4-3
CDR3 protein: CASSQVGGQLAGELFF; CDR3 DNA: TGTGCCAGCAGCCAAGTCGGGGGGCAACTCGCCGGGGAGCTGTTTTTT; clone size: .; D gene: .; J gene: TRBJ2-2; V gene: TRBV4-2
CDR3 protein: CASSLTLQGAEGYTF; CDR3 DNA: TGTGCCAGCAGCTTAACTCTCCAGGGGGCGGAGGGCTACACCTTC; clone size: .; D gene: TRBD1; J gene: TRBJ1-2; V gene: TRBV7-9
CDR3 protein: CASSHPGTAYEQYF; CDR3 DNA: TGCGCCAGCAGCCACCCCGGGACAGCCTACGAGCAGTACTTC; clone size: once; D gene: TRBD1; J gene: TRBJ2-7; V gene: TRBV4-1
CDR3 protein: CASSLVPKTSYTF; CDR3 DNA: TGCGCCAGCAGCTTGGTTCCCAAGACGAGCTACACCTTC; clone size: .; D gene: .; J gene: TRBJ1-2; V gene: TRBV5-1
CDR3 protein: CASSATPNSNSPLHF; CDR3 DNA: TGTGCCAGCAGTGCGACCCCAAACTCTAATTCACCCCTCCACTTT; clone size: .; D gene: .; J gene: TRBJ1-6; V gene: TRBV6-4
CDR3 protein: CASSANELAYEQYF; CDR3 DNA: TGCGCCAGCAGCGCGAACGAGCTAGCCTACGAGCAGTACTTC; clone size: .; D gene: .; J gene: TRBJ2-7; V gene: TRBV5-1
CDR3 protein: CASSYPPRLTDTQYF; CDR3 DNA: TGTGCCAGCAGTTACCCCCCCCGCCTCACAGATACGCAGTATTTT; clone size: .; D gene: .; J gene: TRBJ2-3; V gene: TRBV28
CDR3 protein: CAWKVGQGWYEQYF; CDR3 DNA: TGTGCCTGGAAAGTGGGACAGGGGTGGTACGAGCAGTACTTC; clone size: .; D gene: TRBD1; J gene: TRBJ2-7; V gene: TRBV30
CDR3 protein: CASSQEDRGSENTEAFF; CDR3 DNA: TGTGCCAGCAGCCAAGAGGACAGGGGGTCGGAGAACACTGAAGCTTTCTTT; clone size: .; D gene: TRBD1; J gene: TRBJ1-1; V gene: TRBV4-2
CDR3 protein: CSALPRAGTDTQYF; CDR3 DNA: TGCAGTGCCCTGCCAAGGGCCGGCACAGATACGCAGTATTTT; clone size: .; D gene: .; J gene: TRBJ2-3; V gene: TRBV20-1
CDR3 protein: CASSLTSLDHSPLHF; CDR3 DNA: TGTGCCAGCAGCTTAACCTCCCTCGATCATTCACCCCTCCACTTT; clone size: .; D gene: .; J gene: TRBJ1-6; V gene: TRBV11-1
CDR3 protein: CASSLSYTGDTQYF; CDR3 DNA: TGCGCCAGCAGCTTGTCTTATACAGGGGATACGCAGTATTTT; clone size: .; D gene: .; J gene: TRBJ2-3; V gene: TRBV5-1
CDR3 protein: CASSYATGGAFF; CDR3 DNA: TGTGCCAGCAGTTACGCGACTGGGGGAGCTTTCTTT; clone size: .; D gene: .; J gene: TRBJ1-1; V gene: TRBV6-2/TRBV6-3
CDR3 protein: CAWGRSLGSNSPLHF; CDR3 DNA: TGTGCCTGGGGAAGGAGTCTGGGGAGTAATTCACCCCTCCACTTT; clone size: .; D gene: .; J gene: TRBJ1-6; V gene: TRBV30
CDR3 protein: CASSGRGFSTDTQYF; CDR3 DNA: TGTGCCAGCAGCGGCAGGGGGTTTAGCACAGATACGCAGTATTTT; clone size: .; D gene: TRBD1; J gene: TRBJ2-3; V gene: TRBV7-2
CDR3 protein: CATSMDRGNTGELFF; CDR3 DNA: TGTGCCACCAGCATGGACAGGGGGAACACCGGGGAGCTGTTTTTT; clone size: .; D gene: TRBD1; J gene: TRBJ2-2; V gene: TRBV15
CDR3 protein: CASSLQGAVNEQFF; CDR3 DNA: TGTGCCAGCAGCTTACAGGGGGCGGTCAATGAGCAGTTCTTC; clone size: .; D gene: TRBD1; J gene: TRBJ2-1; V gene: TRBV13
CDR3 protein: CASSLRPDRDYEQYF; CDR3 DNA: TGCGCCAGCAGCCTCCGCCCGGACCGAGACTACGAGCAGTACTTC; clone size: few; D gene: .; J gene: TRBJ2-7; V gene: TRBV5-1
CDR3 protein: CASSLLDSPLHF; CDR3 DNA: TGCGCCAGCAGCCTTCTTGATTCACCCCTCCACTTT; clone size: .; D gene: .; J gene: TRBJ1-6; V gene: TRBV5-1
CDR3 protein: CSARDVRGETEAFF; CDR3 DNA: TGCAGTGCTAGAGATGTCAGGGGTGAAACTGAAGCTTTCTTT; clone size: .; D gene: .; J gene: TRBJ1-1; V gene: TRBV20-1
CDR3 protein: CASSGGTGPNQPQHF; CDR3 DNA: TGCGCCAGCAGCGGGGGGACAGGTCCTAATCAGCCCCAGCATTTT; clone size: .; D gene: TRBD1; J gene: TRBJ1-5; V gene: TRBV5-1
CDR3 protein: CASSLSRAVYEQYF; CDR3 DNA: TGCGCCAGCAGCTTGAGCAGGGCCGTCTACGAGCAGTACTTC; clone size: .; D gene: .; J gene: TRBJ2-7; V gene: TRBV5-1
CDR3 protein: CASSPRQGGETQYF; CDR3 DNA: TGTGCCAGCAGTCCACGACAGGGGGGAGAGACCCAGTACTTC; clone size: .; D gene: TRBD1; J gene: TRBJ2-5; V gene: TRBV6-2/TRBV6-3
CDR3 protein: CAWKGYDYGYTF; CDR3 DNA: TGTGCCTGGAAAGGGTATGACTATGGCTACACCTTC; clone size: .; D gene: .; J gene: TRBJ1-2; V gene: TRBV30
CDR3 protein: CASSLVGTSTDTQYF; CDR3 DNA: TGTGCCAGCAGCTTAGTAGGGACTAGCACAGATACGCAGTATTTT; clone size: few; D gene: .; J gene: TRBJ2-3; V gene: TRBV7-2
CDR3 protein: CASTPPKGRETQYF; CDR3 DNA: TGTGCCAGCACCCCCCCGAAGGGTCGAGAGACCCAGTACTTC; clone size: .; D gene: .; J gene: TRBJ2-5; V gene: TRBV7-8
CDR3 protein: CSASSPQGSTDTQYF; CDR3 DNA: TGCAGTGCTAGTTCCCCTCAGGGTAGCACAGATACGCAGTATTTT; clone size: once; D gene: .; J gene: TRBJ2-3; V gene: TRBV20-1